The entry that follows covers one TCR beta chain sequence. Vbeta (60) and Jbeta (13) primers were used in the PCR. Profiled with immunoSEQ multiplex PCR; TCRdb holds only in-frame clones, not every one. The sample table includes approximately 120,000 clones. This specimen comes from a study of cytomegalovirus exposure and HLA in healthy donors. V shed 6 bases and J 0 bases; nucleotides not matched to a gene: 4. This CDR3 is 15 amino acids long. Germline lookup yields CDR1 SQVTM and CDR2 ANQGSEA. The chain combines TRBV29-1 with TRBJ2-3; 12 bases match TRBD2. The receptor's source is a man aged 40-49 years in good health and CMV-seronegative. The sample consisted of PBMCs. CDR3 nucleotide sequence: TGCAGCGTCCAGGGGACTAGCGGGAGCACAGATACGCAGTATTTT. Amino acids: CSVQGTSGSTDTQYF.